These 12 T cell receptor beta chains originate from one sample sequenced in a study of blood T cell repertoires in COVID-19. Measured with immunoSEQ multiplex PCR; TCRdb has only the in-frame clones, and not every one. This table holds hundreds of thousands of clones, roughly 88% found once. The specimen was PBMCs or T cells enriched from blood (not recorded which). The receptors were sampled from a man aged 25-40 years who had recovered from COVID-19.

The chain has TRBV3-1 (or the pseudogene TRBV3-2) and TRBJ1-1; D unresolved. V dropped 3 bases and J dropped 5 bases, with 7 bases sitting between them. This CDR3 is built from 12 residues. The germline V gene encodes CDR1 LGHDT and CDR2 YNNKEL (reference sequence). CDR3 sequence (DNA): TGTGCCAGCAGCCACGGGAGGACTGAAGCTTTCTTT. Translation: CASSHGRTEAFF.

The chain links TRBV19 to TRBJ2-2; 8 nucleotides align to TRBD1. Germline V CDR1 and CDR2: LNHDA, SQIVND (reference sequence). Germline trimming cut 7 bases from V and 6 bases from J; bases unmatched to any gene: 10. The CDR3 loop spans 15 amino acids. The CDR3 spells CASTATGAVAGELFF. The DNA for the CDR3 is TGTGCCAGTACCGCGACAGGGGCCGTAGCCGGGGAGCTGTTTTTT.

The J gene is TRBJ1-5, the V gene TRBV19; D possibly corresponds to TRBD1 (5 bases). Between the trimmed V and J ends, which lost 0 bases and 7 bases, there was a span of 10 bases. Germline V gives CDR1 LNHDA, CDR2 SQIVND (reference sequence). This CDR3 comprises 14 residues. CDR3 in DNA: TGTGCCAGTAGTATAGATAGGGGAGGCCAGCCCCAGCATTTT. It specifies CASSIDRGGQPQHF.

The gene calls are TRBV2 and TRBJ1-2; D unclear. This CDR3 contains 22 residues. Germline V CDR1 and CDR2: SNHLY, FYNNEI. V lost 6 bases to trimming and J lost 3 bases, with 38 bases between them. The CDR3 reads CASSVIPAFQIFVGSGDYGYTF. CDR3 sequence (DNA): TGTGCCAGCAGCGTTATCCCTGCCTTCCAGATTTTTGTGGGGAGTGGGGACTATGGCTACACCTTC.

J is TRBJ1-2 and V is TRBV6-5; perhaps TRBD1 as D (6 bases). This CDR3 has 13 amino acids. The germline V gene encodes CDR1 MNHEY and CDR2 SVGAGI. V lost 6 bases and J lost 6, with 14 bases in between. DNA for the CDR3: TGTGCCAGCAGGGCCGGGACATGGCATGGCTACACCTTC. Its translation: CASRAGTWHGYTF.

This chain uses TRBV6-2 or TRBV6-3 with TRBJ2-3, with TRBD2 matching over 8 bases. CDR3 size: 16 residues. From germline, CDR1 is MNHEY and CDR2 SVGEGT. J lost 0 bases, V lost 7 bases, and 9 bases had no gene match. In DNA, the CDR3 is TGTGCCAGCACCCCCTCCGGGGGGGCTAGCACAGATACGCAGTATTTT. Its translation is CASTPSGGASTDTQYF.

The V call is TRBV7-2, the J call TRBJ2-3, with D maybe TRBD2 (5 bases). Deletions cut 1 base from V and 3 bases from J, with 5 bases between. The germline CDR1 and CDR2 sequences are SGHTA and FQGNSA. The CDR3 is 13 residues long. CDR3 region: CASSLGGTDTQYF. CDR3 DNA sequence: TGTGCCAGCAGCTTAGGAGGGACAGATACGCAGTATTTT.

The chain combines TRBV19 with TRBJ1-1; no definite D call. The CDR3 is 14 residues long. V dropped 0 bases and J dropped 8 bases, with 13 bases sitting between them. Germline loops: CDR1 LNHDA, CDR2 SQIVND (reference sequence). CDR3 sequence reads: CASSIDLEVPEAFF. The DNA of the CDR3 is TGTGCCAGTAGTATAGATCTAGAGGTTCCAGAAGCTTTCTTT. The whole variable domain, filled in from reference TRBV19 and TRBJ1-1, reads DGGITQSPKYLFRKEGQNVTLSCEQNLNHDAMYWYRQDPGQGLRLIYYSQIVNDFQKGDIAEGYSVSREKKESFPLTVTSAQKNPTAFYLCASSIDLEVPEAFFGQGTRLTVV.

The J gene is TRBJ2-7, the V gene TRBV12-3 or TRBV12-4; a possible D gene is TRBD1 (6 bases). This CDR3 is 11 amino acids long. Deletions cut 5 bases from V and 5 bases from J, with 7 bases between. In DNA, the CDR3 is TGTGCCAGCAGTGCAGGGGACGAGCAGTACTTC. Translation: CASSAGDEQYF.

This chain links TRBV6-5 with TRBJ1-1; D gene unclear. CDR1 is MNHEY and CDR2 is SVGAGI in the germline V gene. Trimming removed 6 bases at V and 0 bases at J, with 14 bases between. The CDR3 sequence is 15 residues long. In DNA, the CDR3 is TGTGCCAGCAGCGCAGGTGGGTTTATGAACACTGAAGCTTTCTTT. Protein product: CASSAGGFMNTEAFF.

This clone came up once. The junction and the germline gene differ at one end; a read error may be behind it. DNA for the CDR3: TGTGCTAGCAGCTTAGTCTCCACTCCAACGGAGACCCAGTACTTC. This gives the protein CASSLVSTPTETQYF. The J gene is TRBJ2-5, the V gene TRBV7-7; D not certain. The CDR3 is 15 amino acids. Germline-derived CDR1 and CDR2 are SSHAT and FNYEAQ (reference sequence).

CDR3 protein: CASSTSFTGSGNTIYF. The CDR3 DNA sequence: TGCGCCAGCAGCACCAGCTTTACAGGGTCTGGAAACACCATATATTTT. This chain links TRBV5-1 with TRBJ1-3, with a weak D call TRBD1 (6 bases). Per the germline V gene, CDR1 is SGHRS and CDR2 is YFSETQ. The CDR3 totals 16 residues. Trimming left V 4 bases short and J 1 base short, with 15 bases between.